What follows describes a single T cell receptor beta chain. The table lists this clonotype with many counts. The antigen it binds to is not known. Base qualities are missing; no much larger clone stands one base away. The data were taken from a study of blood T cells in healthy people across ages (dated by TCRdb to between 2014 and 2017). In the study overall: Template switching captured roughly one uniquely barcoded TCR beta cDNA molecule per two T cells in model experiments. The study measured age-related changes in TCR beta repertoire diversity using deep sequencing normalized with unique cDNA molecular identifiers. The donors were split into four age groups: young (average 16 years), middle-aged (roughly 40), aged (more than 60) and long-lived (under 85). To avoid experimental bias, donors of different ages were distributed randomly across sequencing lanes. The study analyzed two additional independent replicas of 1 million unique cDNA reads from the same blood draw for two donors, one aged 18 to 29 and one aged 80 or older.

What the authors observed across the whole study: As age increased, observed TCR beta diversity per million T cells dropped in a roughly linear way, and a significant reduction was already evident by age around 41. Because the CMV infection status of the donors was unknown, age-related changes in expanded clonotypes may potentially have been confounded. There was a strong correlation between observed TCR beta diversity and the percentage of naive T cells measured by flow cytometry. Compared with the aged group, the long-lived group had more naive CD4+ T cells, fewer expanded clones and increased TCR diversity, suggesting age selection. Estimates of total diversity from one million sequenced T cells were regarded as lower bounds and underestimates. Bulk unsorted PBMC profiling prevented conclusive comparison of naive and antigen-experienced compartments.

Library method: 5' RACE. The data were produced on an Illumina HiSeq 2500. The second PCR ran for roughly 6 to 11 cycles and used a J-beta primer mix along with a sample-barcoded 5' primer. Each TCR beta cDNA molecule received a unique molecular identifier from a template-switch 5' adaptor carrying 12 random nucleotides. Each sample yielded at least 2.5 million CDR3-containing paired-end reads. First-strand cDNA was synthesized from all RNA with the Mint cDNA synthesis kit, primed by a TRBC-specific oligonucleotide. Following uracil-DNA glycosylase treatment, a first 18-cycle PCR with universal primers M1SS and BC2_uni_R was performed on all cDNA. Per the original workflow: Each sample was normalized by randomly selecting 1 million high-quality reads, each carrying a distinct molecular identifier. Reads sharing molecular identifiers were discarded rather than binned into consensus sequences. CDR3 identification, clonotype clustering and error correction used MiTCR with a Q25 quality threshold and the strictest error-elimination algorithm. A nonparametric unseen species model with Euler transformation was used to estimate lower-bound total TCR beta diversity. The public reads were quality trimmed at Q25 with fastp and then assembled into clones with MiXCR by TCRdb, keeping productive beta chains. CDR3 protein sequences are deduplicated, and each keeps its most common genes and DNA. TCRdb's processing, not the authors', yielded these V and J calls. This sample lists approximately 810,000 distinct CDR3 sequences; 25% to 35% were detected once. The ten most abundant clones make up roughly a sixth of the sample.

The 39 donors, aged about 6 to 95 years, were systemically healthy Caucasian individuals from Russia. About 9.1 milliliters of peripheral blood were collected from each donor into EDTA-treated Vacutainer tubes. Ficoll-Paque density-gradient centrifugation was used to isolate PBMCs, with at least 6 million per sample. Total RNA was extracted from PBMCs with Trizol reagent, with at least 6 micrograms obtained per sample. Naive CD45RAhigh/CD27high T cell percentages were measured by flow cytometry on a PBMC aliquot from every donor. At the junction V is shortened by 2 bases and J by 10 bases, with 13 bases in between. From the cysteine up to the phenylalanine, the CDR3 has a length of 13 residues. Just the 39-base CDR3 DNA is kept, in frame starting at base 1. In the germline V gene, CDR1 corresponds to SGDLS and CDR2 to YYNGEE.

The rearranged segments are TRBV9 and TRBJ2-1; the D gene is unclear. This receptor was obtained from a woman aged 80 or over in good health. What was sequenced was blood. The DNA is as follows: TGTGCCAGCAGCGTTCTAGACCCCGGGGAGCAGTTCTTC. Translated, this is CASSVLDPGEQFF. Supplemented by the reference TRBV9 and TRBJ2-1 proteins around the CDR3, the complete variable domain is DSGVTQTPKHLITATGQRVTLRCSPRSGDLSVYWYQQSLDQGLQFLIQYYNGEERAKGNILERFSAQQFPDLHSELNLSSLELGDSALYFCASSVLDPGEQFFGPGTRLTVL.